These T cell receptor beta chains were read from a single sample in a study of blood T cells in healthy people across ages. Using its own MiXCR run on the 5' RACE reads, TCRdb lists one record per CDR3 protein. The repertoire holds 1,500,000 or so distinct CDR3 sequences, around 59% seen once, with more than 6% in the top ten. The sequencing sample was made of blood. These receptors came from a man aged 18 to 30 in good health. Each CDR3 is given with its conserved first and last residue. D genes are given only for firm matches. Part of the rows lack a size; the others show once, few, many or a class for expanded clones.

J | V | size | D | DNA | CDR3
TRBJ1-6 | TRBV4-3 | . | . | TGCGCCAGCAGCCATAATATCCATTCACCCCTCCACTTT | CASSHNIHSPLHF
TRBJ1-1 | TRBV25-1 | . | . | TGTGCCAGCGGAGGAAAAAAAGCTTTCTTT | CASGGKKAFF
TRBJ1-4 | TRBV10-3 | . | . | TGTGCCATCGCGTCACAGGATGAAAAACTGTTTTTT | CAIASQDEKLFF
TRBJ2-7 | TRBV5-1 | . | TRBD2 | TGCGCCAGCGGGTGGACTAGCGGGAGCTACGAGCAGTACTTC | CASGWTSGSYEQYF
TRBJ1-1 | TRBV13 | . | . | TGTGCCAGCCAGACAGAAATGAACACTGAAGCTTTCTTT | CASQTEMNTEAFF
TRBJ1-1 | TRBV7-2 | . | . | TGTGCCAGCAGCCCTCGAGGGGCGGCTGGAGCTTTCTTT | CASSPRGAAGAFF
TRBJ1-2 | TRBV28 | . | TRBD1 | TGTGCCAGCATCCACAGGGGCTTTTATGGCTACACCTTC | CASIHRGFYGYTF
TRBJ2-3 | TRBV4-1 | few | TRBD1 | TGCGCCAGCAGCCAGTCCGGGGACAGGGAAATTGGCACAGATACGCAGTATTTT | CASSQSGDREIGTDTQYF
TRBJ2-2 | TRBV10-3 | once | TRBD2 | TGTGCCATCAGTGATAGCGGGACGAACACCGGGGAGCTGTTTTTT | CAISDSGTNTGELFF
TRBJ1-2 | TRBV4-1 | . | . | TGCGCCAGCAGAACCCTCCAAGGTGGCTACACCTTC | CASRTLQGGYTF
TRBJ1-1 | TRBV3-1 | few | . | TGTGCCAGCAGCCCGGGGTACACTGAAGCTTTCTTT | CASSPGYTEAFF
TRBJ2-3 | TRBV4-2 | many | . | TGTGCCAGCAGCCAAGCCACAGATACGCAGTATTTT | CASSQATDTQYF
TRBJ2-1 | TRBV6-5 | . | . | TGTGCCAGCAGTTACGGGGGCTATAAGCAGTTCTTC | CASSYGGYKQFF
TRBJ2-7 | TRBV4-2 | . | TRBD2 | TGTGCCAGCAGCGGACCGGGACTAGCGGGTGATGAGCAGTACTTC | CASSGPGLAGDEQYF
TRBJ1-4 | TRBV20-1 | . | . | TGCAGTGCTAGAGATGTAACAGGGTTTAATGAAAAACTGTTTTTT | CSARDVTGFNEKLFF
TRBJ2-5 | TRBV25-1 | . | . | TGTGCCAGCAGTGCCTCTGCCGGGGCCGCGGGTTCCGAGACCCAGTACTTC | CASSASAGAAGSETQYF
TRBJ2-1 | TRBV11-2 | . | TRBD1 | TGTGCCAGCAGCTCGATTCGAAGACAGGGCAATGAGCAGTTCTTC | CASSSIRRQGNEQFF
TRBJ1-5 | TRBV7-9 | . | . | TGTGCCAGCAGCTTGGGTATGGGCAATCAGCCCCAGCATTTT | CASSLGMGNQPQHF
TRBJ2-1 | TRBV5-1 | . | TRBD2 | TGCGCCAGCAGCTTAACTGGACTAGCGGGAGAGGGTGGTAATGAGCAGTTCTTC | CASSLTGLAGEGGNEQFF
TRBJ2-7 | TRBV10-3 | few | TRBD2 | TGTGCCACCGGGGGGGACTCCTACGAGCAGTACTTC | CATGGDSYEQYF
TRBJ2-7 | TRBV27 | . | . | TGTGCCAGCAGTTCTGGGGATCCAAGGGTCGAGCAGTACTTC | CASSSGDPRVEQYF
TRBJ2-1 | TRBV2 | . | TRBD2 | TGTGCCACCCAACTCGGGAGGGGCTACAATGAGCAGTTCTTC | CATQLGRGYNEQFF
TRBJ2-3 | TRBV2 | . | TRBD2 | TGTGCCAGCAGCGGACTAGAAACAGATACGCAGTATTTT | CASSGLETDTQYF
TRBJ2-6 | TRBV28 | . | . | TGTGCCAGCTGTTACGGGGGCCGCTCTGGGGCCAACGTCCTGACTTTC | CASCYGGRSGANVLTF
TRBJ2-1 | TRBV18 | . | TRBD2 | TGTGCCAGCTCAGCGGCTAGCGGTTGGTATGAGCAGTTCTTC | CASSAASGWYEQFF
TRBJ2-1 | TRBV6-5 | few | TRBD1 | TGTGCCAGCAGGGGGACAGGAGAACTAGCTACACAGTTCTTC | CASRGTGELATQFF
TRBJ2-1 | TRBV6-2/TRBV6-3 | many | . | TGTGCCAGCAGTTCAGCACTAGCCAATGAGCAGTTCTTC | CASSSALANEQFF
TRBJ2-1 | TRBV18 | . | TRBD1 | TGTGCCAGCTCAGACGACAGGGGGGTCAATGAGCAGTTCTTC | CASSDDRGVNEQFF
TRBJ2-1 | TRBV14 | . | . | TGTGCCAGCAGCCGCTCCGGGACCCCTCGCGTGTTCTTC | CASSRSGTPRVFF
TRBJ1-2 | TRBV12-3/TRBV12-4 | . | . | TGTGCCAGCAGTTTTGGGGTCGCCAGCTATGGCTACACCTTC | CASSFGVASYGYTF
TRBJ1-1 | TRBV6-1 | . | . | TGTGCCAGCAGTGAAACCTCGAACACTGAAGCTTTCTTT | CASSETSNTEAFF
TRBJ2-5 | TRBV4-1 | . | . | TGCGCCAGCAGCCAAGACGGGTGGGAGACCCAGTACTTC | CASSQDGWETQYF
TRBJ2-7 | TRBV7-2 | . | . | TGTGCCAGCAGCCACAGGGTCTGGTCTCCCGAGCAGTACTTC | CASSHRVWSPEQYF
TRBJ2-7 | TRBV13 | . | TRBD2 | TGTGCCAGCAGCTCGCTCGAGCGGGAGACTCACGAGCAGTACTTC | CASSSLERETHEQYF
TRBJ2-6 | TRBV11-1 | few | . | TGTGCCAGCAGCTTAGGGTTGAGTTTACCCTCTGATTCCTCTGGGGCCAACGTCCTGACTTTC | CASSLGLSLPSDSSGANVLTF
TRBJ1-4 | TRBV4-2 | few | . | TGTGCCAGCAGCCAAAAAAGAGGACCGTTTGAAAAACTGTTTTTT | CASSQKRGPFEKLFF
TRBJ2-3 | TRBV7-2 | few | TRBD1 | TGTGCCAGCAGTTCGGGGGGACAGGGAATAGATACGCAGTATTTT | CASSSGGQGIDTQYF
TRBJ1-5 | TRBV6-1 | . | . | TGTGCCAGCAGTGAGTGGAATCAGCCCCAGCATTTT | CASSEWNQPQHF
TRBJ2-6 | TRBV7-9 | . | . | TGTGCCAGCGGATGGACAGCCTACAACTCTGGGGACAACGTCCTGACTTTC | CASGWTAYNSGDNVLTF
TRBJ1-1 | TRBV7-9 | . | . | TGTGCCAGCAGCTTAGTAAGGGGTCATATGAACACTGAAGCTTTCTTT | CASSLVRGHMNTEAFF
TRBJ2-5 | TRBV29-1 | once | . | TGCAGCGTTGAAGATCAAGGCAGGGAGATCGGAGAGACCCAGTACTTC | CSVEDQGREIGETQYF
TRBJ1-5 | TRBV7-6 | . | . | TGTGCCAGCAGCTTAGGAGTCACCGGGGACCCCCAGCATTTT | CASSLGVTGDPQHF
TRBJ2-1 | TRBV15 | . | TRBD2 | TGTGCCACCGGGTCTAGCGGGACCTCCAATGAGCAGTTCTTC | CATGSSGTSNEQFF
TRBJ2-5 | TRBV6-1 | . | . | TGTGCCAGCAGTGAAGCAAGGACAGCCCAAGAGACCCAGTACTTC | CASSEARTAQETQYF
TRBJ2-1 | TRBV4-1 | few | . | TGCGCCAGCAGCCAAGGGTTAGTTCGGGCCCCTGGGGTGCAGTTCTTC | CASSQGLVRAPGVQFF
TRBJ2-3 | TRBV2 | . | . | TGTGCCAGCAGTGAAAGCGGCTTACTCACAGATACGCAGTATTTT | CASSESGLLTDTQYF
TRBJ1-1 | TRBV7-2 | . | . | TGTGCCAGCAGCTTAGTGGATTTCGCTGAAGCTTTCTTT | CASSLVDFAEAFF
TRBJ2-7 | TRBV12-3/TRBV12-4 | . | . | TGTGCCAGCAGTTTAGGCAGGGTTGGAGTATACGAGCAGTACTTC | CASSLGRVGVYEQYF
TRBJ2-1 | TRBV5-1 | . | TRBD2 | TGCGCCAGCAGCTTGGGGGGTAGCGGGAGTTGGAATGAGCAGTTCTTC | CASSLGGSGSWNEQFF